The T cell receptor (beta chain) described here comes from a study of regulatory T cells in long-lasting Graves disease. Whole-study findings and limits: TCR diversity was lower in persistent Graves' patients (versus newly diagnosed ones).

Concerning this clonotype: Its antigen is not identified.

Researchers made TCR beta libraries by using iRepertoire HTBI primers and running Arm-PCR on CDR3 regions. MiXCR was run by TCRdb on the multiplex PCR reads, yielding one entry per CDR3 protein. The top ten clones hold roughly 8% of a sample with 450,000 or so distinct CDR3 sequences, less than 25% of them seen once. Indicated time point: persistent/refractory GD, antithyroid drugs over 5 years with positive TRAb. With RNA extracted from PBMCs as input, the TCR library was made. Graves' disease diagnoses followed American Thyroid Association guidelines. EDTA tubes held 7 to 9 milliliters of peripheral blood from each patient. V was pared by 6 bases and J by 6 bases, with 3 bases of the junction left unmatched. Per the germline V gene, CDR1 is MNHEY and CDR2 is SMNVEV (reference sequence). CDR3 size: 14 residues.

This sequence was found in a female donor with Graves disease. The chain links TRBV27 to TRBJ2-2; 11 nucleotides line up with TRBD1. The starting material was peripheral blood mononuclear cells (PBMCs), obtained when the disease was refractory, from a patient treated with antithyroid drugs. CDR3 coding DNA: TGTGCCAGCAGGGGGACAGGGGGAGCCGGGGAGCTGTTTTTT. Its protein is CASRGTGGAGELFF.